What follows are 7 T cell receptor beta chains derived from one specimen sequenced in a study of T cell changes during pregnancy in multiple sclerosis. Using immunoSEQ multiplex PCR, the repertoire was profiled, and TCRdb retains in-frame clones only, with some absent. The data contain 90,000 to 120,000 clones, roughly 93% of them seen just once; the ten biggest clones take up approximately 0.88%. Sequenced material: peripheral blood, taken before pregnancy. These receptors came from a female donor with multiple sclerosis, enrolled in a pregnancy study.

V usage is TRBV19 and J usage is TRBJ1-4; TRBD1 is a possible D gene (6 bases). The germline V and J ends were trimmed by 7 bases and 0 bases, with 12 bases remaining between them. CDR3 size: 15 residues. Germline CDR1 and CDR2: LNHDA and SQIVND (reference sequence). In DNA form, the CDR3 reads TGTGCCAGTACCAGGGGCGATGCAACTAATGAAAAACTGTTTTTT. As protein: CASTRGDATNEKLFF.

V gene TRBV5-1 combines with J gene TRBJ2-2; D possibly corresponds to TRBD2 (6 bases). The germline V gene has CDR1 SGHRS and CDR2 YFSETQ. This CDR3 comprises 15 residues. V was clipped by 1 base and J by 4 bases, with 11 bases between them. The CDR3 bases are TGCGCCAGCAGCTTGCCCGGGAGTGGCACCGGGGAGCTGTTTTTT. This gives the protein CASSLPGSGTGELFF.

The chain is built from TRBV30 and TRBJ1-4; the match to TRBD1 covers 7 bases. The length of the CDR3 is 12 residues. The trim removed 5 bases at V and 3 bases at J, leaving 0 bases unmatched. The germline V gene encodes CDR1 GTSNPN and CDR2 SVGIG (reference sequence). CDR3 residues: CAWQGANEKLFF. The CDR3 nucleotides read TGTGCCTGGCAGGGGGCTAATGAAAAACTGTTTTTT.

J is TRBJ1-3 and V is TRBV28; the D gene is possibly TRBD1 (6 bases). This CDR3 is 13 amino acids long. The V end lost 9 bases, the J end lost 4 bases, and 13 bases lay between the germline ends. Germline V gene sequence: CDR1 MDHEN, CDR2 SYDVKM. The CDR3 region is CASKQGPGNTIYF. The CDR3 DNA follows: TGTGCCAGTAAACAGGGACCAGGAAACACCATATATTTT.

The V gene is TRBV28, the J gene TRBJ1-2, with TRBD1 matching 10 bases. The CDR3 is 16 residues long. Germline CDR1 reads MDHEN; CDR2 reads SYDVKM. V gave up 1 base and J gave up 1 base; unmatched junction bases: 3. Here the CDR3 DNA reads TGTGCCAGCAGTTTATTCTGGACAGGGGGTAACTATGGCTACACCTTC. The encoded protein is CASSLFWTGGNYGYTF.

The chain has TRBV4-1 and TRBJ2-7, with 7 bases fitting TRBD2. Germline V lookup: CDR1 MGHRA, CDR2 YSYEKL. The V segment lost 0 bases and the J segment 2 bases; nucleotides outside the gene matches: 7. The length of the CDR3 is 16 residues. DNA of the CDR3: TGCGCCAGCAGCCAAGACTCTAGCGGCACTACCTACGAGCAGTACTTC. It specifies CASSQDSSGTTYEQYF.

The V and J genes are TRBV7-9 and TRBJ2-5; 9 nucleotides match TRBD1. CDR3 length: 17 residues. Germline CDR1 and CDR2: SEHNR and FQNEAQ (reference sequence). J lost 2 bases, V lost 6 bases, and 13 bases had no gene match. This chain's CDR3 is CASRPNPRDREQETQYF. The CDR3 region has the DNA TGTGCCAGCAGACCTAACCCCCGGGACAGGGAGCAAGAGACCCAGTACTTC.